A selection of T cell receptor beta chains follows, all from one sample in a study of radiotherapy plus CTLA-4 blockade in lung cancer. Profiled with immunoSEQ multiplex PCR; TCRdb holds only in-frame clones, not every one. The sample has around 45,000 clones, roughly 84% seen once; the top ten hold about 7.2%. The material was peripheral blood, obtained from a patient treated with radiotherapy plus ipilimumab. These TCRs come from a human donor with non-small cell lung cancer whose response to radiotherapy plus ipilimumab could not be evaluated. Each CDR3 is given with its conserved first and last residue. A D gene is named only where the DNA matches it firmly. Rows may omit the clone size; those that give it use once, few, many or a size class.

abundance	v_gene	d_gene	j_gene	CDR3aa	CDR3nt
NA	TRBV15	NA	TRBJ2-7	CATSRVSSATGRYEQYF	TGTGCCACCAGCAGAGTCAGTTCCGCAACAGGCCGCTACGAGCAGTACTTC
NA	TRBV5-4	NA	TRBJ1-1	CASSLAREMNTEAFF	TGTGCCAGCAGCTTGGCGAGGGAAATGAACACTGAAGCTTTCTTT
NA	TRBV19	TRBD2	TRBJ2-2	CASSSGLAGEAGELFF	TGTGCCAGTAGTTCGGGACTAGCGGGAGAGGCCGGGGAGCTGTTTTTT
NA	TRBV10-1	NA	TRBJ2-2	CASSPRTAPSAANTGELFF	TGCGCCAGCAGTCCCCGGACAGCCCCATCGGCCGCGAACACCGGGGAGCTGTTTTTT
NA	TRBV6-5	TRBD1	TRBJ1-1	CASSHMTQGSAEAFF	TGTGCCAGCAGTCACATGACACAGGGGTCGGCTGAAGCTTTCTTT
once	TRBV15	NA	TRBJ1-1	CATSRDRGTEAFF	TGTGCCACCAGCAGAGATCGGGGCACTGAAGCTTTCTTT
once	TRBV19	NA	TRBJ1-2	CASTPSRGGYGYTF	TGTGCCAGTACCCCCTCTCGGGGGGGGTATGGCTACACCTTC
NA	TRBV7-2	TRBD1	TRBJ1-3	CASSSRGLGNTIYF	TGTGCCAGCAGCTCCAGGGGGCTCGGAAACACCATATATTTT
NA	TRBV10-3	NA	TRBJ2-7	CAIRDRSAYEQYF	TGTGCCATCAGGGACAGATCCGCCTACGAGCAGTACTTC
few	TRBV9	NA	TRBJ1-3	CASSVGGSQFFGNTIYF	TGTGCCAGCAGCGTAGGAGGCAGCCAGTTTTTTGGAAACACCATATATTTT
NA	TRBV7-2	NA	TRBJ2-5	CASSLNRQETQYF	TGTGCCAGCAGCTTGAACAGACAAGAGACCCAGTACTTC
NA	TRBV5-1	NA	TRBJ2-1	CASSGGREPYNEQFF	TGCGCCAGCAGTGGGGGGCGGGAGCCTTACAATGAGCAGTTCTTC
NA	TRBV28	NA	TRBJ2-1	CASSEIARNEQFF	TGTGCCAGCAGTGAGATAGCGAGGAATGAGCAGTTCTTC
few	TRBV28	NA	TRBJ1-2	CASSFPQGDGYGYTF	TGTGCCAGCAGTTTCCCCCAGGGCGATGGTTATGGCTACACCTTC
few	TRBV4-1	NA	TRBJ2-7	CASSQDPGLGVLGEQYF	TGCGCCAGCAGCCAAGATCCAGGGCTTGGGGTACTGGGCGAGCAGTACTTC
NA	TRBV9	TRBD1	TRBJ1-4	CASSVDTGGREKLFF	TGTGCCAGCAGCGTAGATACAGGGGGAAGGGAAAAACTGTTTTTT
NA	TRBV6-1	TRBD1	TRBJ2-7	CASNGQAPYEQYF	TGTGCCAGCAATGGACAGGCCCCCTACGAGCAGTACTTC
NA	TRBV5-5	TRBD1	TRBJ1-2	CASSLGTGYGYTF	TGTGCCAGCAGCTTGGGGACAGGGTATGGCTACACCTTC
NA	TRBV5-1	NA	TRBJ2-5	CASSLGTVYETQYF	TGCGCCAGCAGCTTAGGCACAGTGTATGAGACCCAGTACTTC
once	TRBV5-4	NA	TRBJ1-2	CASSSKGGDGVGYTF	TGTGCCAGCAGCTCCAAAGGGGGAGACGGGGTTGGCTACACCTTC
few	TRBV6-6	TRBD2	TRBJ2-7	CATLVSGGAYEQYF	TGTGCCACCCTCGTTAGCGGGGGGGCTTACGAGCAGTACTTC
NA	TRBV28	NA	TRBJ2-7	CASSTSGYEQYF	TGTGCCAGCAGTACATCGGGCTACGAGCAGTACTTC
NA	TRBV4-3	TRBD2	TRBJ2-2	CASSQAYPSGGAAGELFF	TGCGCCAGCAGCCAAGCCTACCCTAGCGGGGGGGCCGCCGGGGAGCTGTTTTTT
NA	TRBV7-2	NA	TRBJ2-1	CASSPHGTNNEQFF	TGTGCCAGCAGCCCCCATGGTACAAACAATGAGCAGTTCTTC
few	TRBV5-4	TRBD1	TRBJ2-2	CASSLTGVGGELFF	TGTGCCAGCAGCTTAACAGGGGTTGGCGGGGAGCTGTTTTTT
NA	TRBV28	NA	TRBJ2-7	CASSLGRGYEQYF	TGTGCCAGCAGTTTAGGCAGGGGCTACGAGCAGTACTTC
NA	TRBV9	TRBD2	TRBJ2-1	CASSTQRGGAYNEQFF	TGTGCCAGCAGCACTCAGCGGGGGGGGGCCTACAATGAGCAGTTCTTC
NA	TRBV2	TRBD2	TRBJ2-5	CASSAQGRGETQYF	TGTGCCAGCAGTGCGCAAGGGAGGGGAGAGACCCAGTACTTC
once	TRBV30	TRBD2	TRBJ2-6	CAWSPGGLWGANVLTF	TGTGCCTGGAGTCCGGGGGGATTGTGGGGGGCCAACGTCCTGACTTTC
NA	TRBV7-2	TRBD2	TRBJ2-1	CASRPGTSYNEQFF	TGTGCCAGCAGACCCGGGACTAGCTACAATGAGCAGTTCTTC
NA	TRBV7-2	TRBD1	TRBJ1-5	CASSLGQGSNQPQHF	TGTGCCAGCAGCTTAGGACAGGGGAGCAATCAGCCCCAGCATTTT
NA	TRBV6-5	NA	TRBJ2-7	CASRNNQGYEQYF	TGTGCCAGCAGAAACAATCAGGGTTACGAGCAGTACTTC
NA	TRBV10-2	NA	TRBJ1-2	CASSESGRLGGYTF	TGCGCCAGCAGTGAGAGCGGGAGGCTGGGTGGCTACACCTTC
NA	TRBV28	NA	TRBJ2-4	CASSLSVDIQYF	TGTGCCAGCAGTTTATCGGTGGACATTCAGTACTTC
NA	TRBV6-1	NA	TRBJ2-5	CASSDGWAGETQYF	TGTGCCAGCAGTGATGGTTGGGCGGGAGAGACCCAGTACTTC
NA	TRBV6-6	NA	TRBJ1-1	CASSYTAEAFF	TGTGCCAGCAGTTACACGGCTGAAGCTTTCTTT
NA	TRBV5-6	TRBD2	TRBJ2-3	CASSSPGTSGSLTDTQYF	TGTGCCAGCAGCTCTCCCGGGACTAGCGGGAGCCTCACAGATACGCAGTATTTT
NA	TRBV27	NA	TRBJ2-5	CASSPGRRETQYF	TGTGCCAGCAGCCCAGGGCGGAGAGAGACCCAGTACTTC
NA	TRBV7-7	TRBD2	TRBJ2-1	CASSPTTSSGGEQFF	TGTGCCAGCAGCCCTACGACTAGCAGCGGCGGTGAGCAGTTCTTC
NA	TRBV28	NA	TRBJ1-1	CASSLIGNTEAFF	TGTGCCAGCAGTTTAATCGGTAACACTGAAGCTTTCTTT
NA	TRBV11-3	TRBD2	TRBJ2-3	CASSRGLASTDTQYF	TGTGCCAGCAGCCGGGGACTAGCGAGCACAGATACGCAGTATTTT
NA	TRBV7-2	TRBD1	TRBJ2-1	CASSPRTGKGMYNEQFF	TGTGCCAGCAGCCCGAGGACAGGGAAGGGGATGTACAATGAGCAGTTCTTC
once	TRBV18	TRBD1	TRBJ2-3	CASSPGTGADTQYF	TGTGCCAGCTCACCAGGGACAGGGGCAGATACGCAGTATTTT
NA	TRBV9	TRBD1	TRBJ2-3	CASSPQGVKGTDTQYF	TGTGCCAGCAGCCCACAGGGGGTTAAGGGCACAGATACGCAGTATTTT
NA	TRBV7-9	NA	TRBJ2-2	CASSSHRGGTGELFF	TGTGCCAGCAGCTCCCACAGGGGGGGTACCGGGGAGCTGTTTTTT
once	TRBV7-2	NA	TRBJ2-1	CASSFRGIPGDNEQFF	TGTGCCAGCAGCTTTCGCGGGATACCAGGCGACAATGAGCAGTTCTTC
NA	TRBV9	NA	TRBJ2-1	CASSDPPGGSYNEQFF	TGTGCCAGCAGTGACCCACCGGGTGGCTCCTACAATGAGCAGTTCTTC
NA	TRBV19	TRBD1	TRBJ2-7	CASQQGGTGTYEQYF	TGTGCCAGTCAGCAGGGGGGGACAGGGACCTACGAGCAGTACTTC
NA	TRBV6-6	TRBD1	TRBJ1-1	CASSHMTQGSAEAFF	TGTGCCAGCAGTCACATGACACAGGGGTCGGCTGAAGCTTTCTTT
NA	TRBV5-6	TRBD1	TRBJ1-2	CASSLRDRASGYTF	TGTGCCAGCAGCTTGCGGGACAGGGCTAGTGGCTACACCTTC
NA	TRBV30	TRBD1	TRBJ1-2	CAWSARTGNVRDGYTF	TGTGCCTGGAGTGCCCGGACAGGGAACGTACGGGATGGCTACACCTTC